This T cell receptor beta chain was identified during a study of T-cell memory formation after mild COVID-19. Study-wide results and caveats: While clones contracting from day 15 to 85 were balanced between CD4 and CD8, later expanders leaned CD4+. Still unconfirmed is whether the second-wave clones peaking on day 37 recognized SARS-CoV-2.

Turning to this clonotype: Its antigen is not identified.

From germline, CDR1 is MNHEY and CDR2 SMNVEV (reference sequence). The length of the CDR3 is 15 residues. The germline V and J ends were trimmed by 0 bases and 1 base, with 10 bases remaining between them. MiXCR, applied by TCRdb to the 5' RACE reads, yields one record per CDR3 protein. The sample holds roughly 450,000 distinct CDR3 sequences; roughly 18% are singletons and the top ten take roughly an eighth. V usage is TRBV27 and J usage is TRBJ2-7; D not resolved. Sequenced: PBMCs or a T cell subset sorted from them (not recorded which). The sequence was collected from an adult woman who had mild COVID-19 (a few samples of this study predate the infection). Cell type and time point are not known. CDR3 amino acids: CASSLSAAFSYEQYF. The CDR3 region has the DNA TGTGCCAGCAGTTTATCGGCAGCCTTTTCCTACGAGCAGTACTTC.